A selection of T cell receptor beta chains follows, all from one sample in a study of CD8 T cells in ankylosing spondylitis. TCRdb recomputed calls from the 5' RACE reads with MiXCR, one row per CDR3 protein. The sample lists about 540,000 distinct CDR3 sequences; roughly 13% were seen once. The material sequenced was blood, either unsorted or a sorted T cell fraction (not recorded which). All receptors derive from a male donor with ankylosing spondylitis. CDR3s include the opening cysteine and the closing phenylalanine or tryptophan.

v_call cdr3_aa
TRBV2 CASIIQGTYEQYF
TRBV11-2 CASSTPQGGNFRNEQFF
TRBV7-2 CASSLASSALYNEQFF
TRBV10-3 CAISEGTWETQYF
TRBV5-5 CASSSFEGTEAFF
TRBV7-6 CASSLDRVETQYF
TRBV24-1 CATSDTGGSETQYF
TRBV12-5 CASGLVPSIDEQFF
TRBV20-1 CSAPPDSGQPQHF
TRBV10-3 CATKGTGGADTQYF
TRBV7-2 CASSPGSSGVLQETQYF
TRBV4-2 CASSQGQGLYNEQFF
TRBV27 CASTFLAGGGKYEQYF
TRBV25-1 CASSEWGSRGNEQFF
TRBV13 CASSPGPVPYEQYF
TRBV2 CASAPVAYGYTF
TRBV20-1 CSARDGRSYNEQFF
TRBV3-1 CASSEPGHEETQYF
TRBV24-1 CATSDPGLNYNEQFF
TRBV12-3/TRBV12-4 CASRIMGNSPLHF
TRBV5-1 CASTGGGTNEKLFF
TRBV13 CASSSKAGLVIRTDTQYF
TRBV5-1 CASSYSGSENEQFF
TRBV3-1 CASSQVGSVEQAQFF
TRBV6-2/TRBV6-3 CASSSQGAYKETQYF
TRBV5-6 CASSHFLAGVSYNEQFF
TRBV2 CASSDWTGGFATNEKLFF
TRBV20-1 CIAGPTQETQYF
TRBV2 CASSESATSYTF
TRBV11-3 CASSLGAVLNEQFF
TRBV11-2 CASSLLLRTSGISYEQYF
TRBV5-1 CASMGLNTEAFF
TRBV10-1 CASSESGTLNTEAFF
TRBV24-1 CATSEHGQGGNQPQHF
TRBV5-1 CASSLGMALSTDTQYF
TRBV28 CASTGGREETQYF
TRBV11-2 CASSPVALFREGSYNEQFF
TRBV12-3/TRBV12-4 CASSSPMRRESTDTQYF
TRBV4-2 CASSRTSGRTGEQFF
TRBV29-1 CSVTALASGYNEQFF
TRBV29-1 CSVRPGAGTDTQYF
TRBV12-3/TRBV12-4 CASTRDRGGGEQYF
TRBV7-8 CASSLVRLAGGPSTGELFF
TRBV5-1 CASQDGSYEQFF